This T cell receptor (beta chain) was recorded in a study of naive and memory T cell subsets (dated by TCRdb to the late 2010s). Regarding the complete study: In the figure summarizing the skin biopsy and whole blood samples, approximately 10 blood donors, 7 tuberculin skin test biopsies and 3 saline control biopsies were reported. PCR2 was typically a SYBR Green qPCR stopped at a set threshold; low-input samples could instead use end-point PCR (approximately 6 cycles).

Overall results and qualifications from the work: The RNA-based method was acknowledged to be potentially sensitive to changes in TCR transcripts with T cell activation and differentiation.

The study reported a robust and sensitive protocol to amplify, sequence and analyze TCRs, based on 3' ligation of a UMI-containing oligonucleotide to TCR cDNA. Whole blood analysis involved drawing over 2 ml of peripheral blood from adult healthy volunteers into Tempus tubes and then extracting RNA following the manufacturer's instructions. Total RNA was treated with RQ1 DNase, without cell sorting, prior to reverse transcription, with an input of about 1 to 1,100 ng being targeted. Libraries were prepared from skin biopsies and whole blood so that pipeline robustness could be tested in samples in which T cells form a minority population. The V and J ends are trimmed by 5 bases and 1 base, leaving 5 bases between them. CDR1 MNHEY and CDR2 SMNVEV were looked up in the germline V gene (reference sequence). Counted from cysteine to phenylalanine, this CDR3 has 12 amino acids. The only DNA kept is the CDR3, 36 bases in frame from the first base.

This clonotype was detected many times. No antigen is known for it. Base-call qualities are not available, and no considerably larger clone is one nucleotide away. Library preparation employed 5' RACE. The ligated cDNA was amplified in four rounds of PCR with nested alpha and beta constant region primers together with the SP2 primer. TCR RNA was reverse transcribed with SuperScript IV using alpha and beta constant region primers for the blood and skin samples. An oligonucleotide carrying the Illumina SP2 primer and a UMI was ligated to the cDNA 3' end using T4 RNA ligase 1. To prevent hairpin formation, the 12-nucleotide UMI was made up of two random hexamers with an eight-base spacer between them. From the second PCR onward, TCR alpha and beta chain libraries were processed separately and dual indexed for multiplexing. After pooling, the indexed libraries were analyzed by capillary electrophoresis and sequenced on either an Illumina MiSeq or NextSeq. Libraries were spiked with PhiX DNA at roughly 4.5-7% so that base diversity was increased and cluster recognition was improved. On the study's bioinformatics: Demultiplexor pulled UMIs out of read 2, joined the UMIs with the TCR sequence from read 1, and separated reads according to sample indices. V and J genes and V-J junctions were identified by Decombinator, and each TCR was assigned a five-part identifier that included V and J deletions. Collapsinator used UMIs to correct sequencing errors and PCR amplification heterogeneity, producing a UMI-based abundance for each TCR. CDR3Translator converted identifiers to nucleotide sequence, translated to amino acids, and extracted CDR3 regions using terminal motifs. Error-corrected counts of alpha and beta TCRs from blood and skin were compared after being normalized to the amount of input RNA. TCRdb reran the public reads through fastp at Q25 and MiXCR, keeping productive beta chains. CDR3 protein duplicates are merged, each entry listing the most common genes and DNA. Here the V and J calls rest on TCRdb's processing, not on the authors' analysis. This sample has 55,000 to 65,000 distinct CDR3 sequences in its table, and more than 6% of those were observed once. The ten biggest clones cover roughly a fifth of the sample.

The receptor comes from a female donor in good health. Here the chain combines TRBV27 and TRBJ1-2; the D gene is not confidently resolved. This receptor carries the CDR3 CASSTNNYGYTF. The DNA sequence follows: TGTGCCAGCAGTACAAATAACTATGGCTACACCTTC.